This T cell receptor (beta chain) stems from a study of Ad26.COV2.S vaccination and SARS-CoV-2 variants. Study as a whole: Vaccine-arm donor from the placebo-controlled COV1001 Ad26.COV2.S trial.

Method: immunoSEQ multiplex PCR; TCRdb's copy keeps in-frame clones and lacks some. The table records 350,000 to 450,000 clones, around 93% of them present only once. General study results and limits: Vaccinees showed greater spike-specific TCR breadth than placebo recipients.

Per germline, CDR1 MNHEY and CDR2 SVGAGI. V gave up 2 bases and J gave up 8 bases, with 12 bases separating them. This CDR3 has 14 residues. The sample's treatment: about 20 received Ad26.COV2.S at low or high dose, single or two shots; 5 received placebo; per-sample allocation not given. Material that was analyzed had been drawn on day 63 after the first vaccine or placebo injection. At a Boston site, the person donating was an adult of 18-55 years. Expressing Wuhan-strain SARS-CoV-2 spike, an Ad26 vector served as the vaccine. Concerning this clone: Its antigen is unidentified.

This specimen consisted of peripheral blood, obtained in a trial of Ad26.COV2.S vaccine versus placebo. The chain is built from TRBV6-5 and TRBJ1-4, with a weak D call TRBD1 (6 bases). This clonotype originated in a person aged 18-65 years who received the Ad26.COV2.S COVID-19 vaccine or a placebo. Here the CDR3 DNA reads TGTGCCAGCAGTTACGGGGGCTCTGGGGAAAAACTGTTTTTT. The encoded protein is CASSYGGSGEKLFF.